This TCR beta chain appears in the sequencing data of a study of CD8+ T cells in alopecia areata. Study conclusions and caveats: Scalp sequencing also captures normal skin's resident alphabeta T cells.

About this clone itself: Its antigen is undetermined.

The germline V gene encodes CDR1 MNHEY and CDR2 SMNVEV (reference sequence). V was cut by 5 bases and J by 4 bases, with 20 bases left in between. CDR3 length equals 16 residues. Sorting from PBMCs produced CD4+ and CD8+ T cells. cDNA serving as the sequencing template came from extracted, reverse transcribed RNA. Generated by immunoSEQ multiplex PCR, the TCRdb table keeps only in-frame clones and is missing some. The data show some 110,000 clones, roughly 66% seen once. This clonotype was obtained from a human donor in good health. The V gene is TRBV27, the J gene TRBJ1-1, with D uncertain. Specimen: CD4+ T cells sorted from blood. CDR3: CASSIDITGRFTEAFF. The CDR3 DNA follows: TGTGCCAGCAGTATCGACATTACCGGGAGGTTCACTGAAGCTTTCTTT.